The sequence of this T cell receptor beta chain was determined in a study of T cell responses to AZD1222 COVID-19 vaccine. Findings and limits, study-wide: Spike-specific TCR breadth and depth grew following two AZD1222 doses. Donors were mostly white British, more females; clonal diversity possibly underestimated.

The method was immunoSEQ multiplex PCR; TCRdb's version includes in-frame clones alone and lacks a portion of them. Found here are around 120,000 clones, 75% to 90% of them singletons; the top ten hold approximately 2.6%. The germline CDR1 and CDR2 sequences are MDHEN and SYDVKM. The CDR3 contains 13 residues. Trimming at V came to 4 bases and at J to 7 bases, leaving 4 bases not matched to a gene. This clone was seen only once. As yet, its antigen is unknown. This sequence was found in an adult who received the AZD1222 COVID-19 vaccine. The genes are TRBV28 and TRBJ1-2; TRBD1 aligns across 9 bases. This material consisted of peripheral blood, taken 28 days after the second AZD1222 dose. The CDR3 region is CASSSSGQGGYTF. The CDR3, as DNA: TGTGCCAGCAGTTCGTCGGGACAGGGTGGCTACACCTTC.